The entry below describes one T cell receptor beta chain. The CDR3 has 14 amino acids. V dropped 2 bases and J dropped 5 bases, with 12 bases sitting between them. CDR1 is MNHEY, CDR2 SMNVEV, per germline (reference sequence). Sequenced by immunoSEQ multiplex PCR; TCRdb stores in-frame clones only, minus some. The repertoire holds about 26,000 clones, with 60% to 85% as singletons. The sample is drawn from a study of STAT5B mutations in CD4+ large granular lymphocyte leukemia. V and J are TRBV27 and TRBJ1-1; D is possibly TRBD1 (6 bases). The specimen sequenced was CD4+ T cells from blood buffy coats. The TCR comes from a human donor in good health. CDR3 bases: TGTGCCAGCAGTTTAATCAGGGGATATACTGAAGCTTTCTTT. It yields the protein CASSLIRGYTEAFF.